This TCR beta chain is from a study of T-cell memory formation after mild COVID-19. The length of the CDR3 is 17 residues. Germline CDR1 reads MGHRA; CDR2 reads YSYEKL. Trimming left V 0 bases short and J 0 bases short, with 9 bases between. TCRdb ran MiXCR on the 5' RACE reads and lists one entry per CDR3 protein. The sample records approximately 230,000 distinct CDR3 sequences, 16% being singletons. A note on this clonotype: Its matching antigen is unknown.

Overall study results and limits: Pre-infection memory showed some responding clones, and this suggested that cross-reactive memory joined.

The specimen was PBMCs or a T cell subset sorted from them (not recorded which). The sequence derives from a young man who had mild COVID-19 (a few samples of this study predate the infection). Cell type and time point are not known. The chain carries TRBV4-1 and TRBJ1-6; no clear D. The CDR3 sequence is CASSQDIRSSYNSPLHF. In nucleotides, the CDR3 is TGCGCCAGCAGCCAAGATATCCGGAGCTCCTATAATTCACCCCTCCACTTT.